Sequencing of this T cell receptor (beta chain) was carried out in a study of cytomegalovirus exposure and HLA in healthy donors. PCR used 60 Vbeta primers and 13 Jbeta primers. Here immunoSEQ multiplex PCR was the method, and the copy in TCRdb shows in-frame clones only, minus some. The data show 130,000 to 150,000 clones, with over 75% seen just once and 0.55% to 0.8% held by the top ten. V gave up 5 bases and J gave up 6 bases; unmatched junction bases: 4. CDR1 SGHTA and CDR2 FQGTGA come from the germline V gene. The CDR3 is 13 residues long. As regards this clone: Its matching antigen is unknown.

Study-wide results and caveats: Highly shared sequence variants in one cluster were likely a sequencing artifact. Later analysis reportedly placed an Asian-associated ancestry cluster below the approximately 650-donor mean in N-insertions. An analysis done earlier found most TCR beta V segments productive about 90% or about 30% of the time.

The receptor was isolated from a male donor in good health and CMV-seronegative. What was sequenced was PBMCs. The V gene is TRBV7-3, the J gene TRBJ1-2, with TRBD1 identical over 9 bases. The CDR3 DNA is TGTGCCAGCAGCCCGGGACAGGGTCATGGCTACACCTTC. This encodes CASSPGQGHGYTF.